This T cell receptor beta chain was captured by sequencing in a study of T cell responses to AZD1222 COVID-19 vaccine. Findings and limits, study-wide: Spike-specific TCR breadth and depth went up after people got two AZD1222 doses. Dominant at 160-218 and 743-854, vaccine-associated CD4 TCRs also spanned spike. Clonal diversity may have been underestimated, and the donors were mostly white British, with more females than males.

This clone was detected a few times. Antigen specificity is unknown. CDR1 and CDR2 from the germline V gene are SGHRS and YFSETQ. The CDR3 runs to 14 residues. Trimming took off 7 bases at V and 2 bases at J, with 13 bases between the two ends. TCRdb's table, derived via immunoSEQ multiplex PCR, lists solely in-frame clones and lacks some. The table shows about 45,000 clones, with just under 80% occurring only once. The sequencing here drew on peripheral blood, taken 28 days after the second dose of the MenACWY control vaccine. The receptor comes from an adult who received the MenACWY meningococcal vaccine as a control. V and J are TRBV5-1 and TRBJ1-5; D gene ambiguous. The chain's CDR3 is CASHRDKGNQPQHF. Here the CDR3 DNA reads TGCGCCAGCCACCGTGACAAGGGCAATCAGCCCCAGCATTTT.